These 31 T cell receptor beta chains share one sample of origin, sequenced in a study of cytomegalovirus exposure and HLA in healthy donors. PCR involved 60 Vbeta and 13 Jbeta primers. Only in-frame clones appear in the TCRdb table, and some are missing; sequencing was by immunoSEQ multiplex PCR. This table holds 95,000 to 150,000 clones, more than 65% found once. The source material was PBMCs. Receptors were obtained from a human donor in good health.

This chain uses TRBV29-1 with TRBJ2-5; D is possibly TRBD2 (6 bases). This CDR3 is 15 amino acids long. Trimming pared 4 bases from V and 4 bases from J, leaving 19 bases between. The germline V gene encodes CDR1 SQVTM and CDR2 ANQGSEA. CDR3 amino acids: CSVGGIFPEGETQYF. CDR3 sequence (DNA): TGCAGCGTTGGGGGCATCTTCCCGGAGGGAGAGACCCAGTACTTC.

The rearrangement uses TRBV5-1 and TRBJ2-3; 9 positions match TRBD1. The V segment lost 4 bases and the J segment 4 bases; nucleotides outside the gene matches: 10. This CDR3 has 16 residues. The germline V gene encodes CDR1 SGHRS and CDR2 YFSETQ. The CDR3 region has the DNA TGCGCCAGCAGCGAGTACCAGACAGGGGGGGCAGATACGCAGTATTTT. Protein product: CASSEYQTGGADTQYF. Using reference TRBV5-1 and TRBJ2-3 for the parts outside the CDR3, the full variable domain is KAGVTQTPRYLIKTRGQQVTLSCSPISGHRSVSWYQQTPGQGLQFLFEYFSETQRNKGNFPGRFSGRQFSNSRSEMNVSTLELGDSALYLCASSEYQTGGADTQYFGPGTRLTVL.

The rearrangement links TRBV7-2 to TRBJ2-7; 8 bases fit TRBD2. Germline CDR1 and CDR2: SGHTA and FQGNSA. This CDR3 contains 15 residues. Unmatched junction bases numbered 3, after V lost 0 bases and J lost 2 bases. DNA of the CDR3: TGTGCCAGCAGCTTAGCGAGGACTAGCCCCTACGAGCAGTACTTC. The encoded protein is CASSLARTSPYEQYF.

Comment on this clone: This specimen includes other DNA sequences encoding the same CDR3. The chain links TRBV9 to TRBJ2-3; 12 positions match TRBD2. Per germline, CDR1 SGDLS and CDR2 YYNGEE. The junction had 5 bases not matched to a gene; V was cut back by 0 bases and J by 3 bases. This CDR3 contains 17 residues. CDR3 region: CASSVAGLAGGTDTQYF. CDR3 DNA: TGTGCCAGCAGCGTAGCTGGGCTAGCGGGAGGGACAGATACGCAGTATTTT.

The chain uses TRBV10-1 and TRBJ2-1; 13 bases agree with TRBD2. V dropped 0 bases and J dropped 8; count of bases not matched to a gene: 1. CDR3 size: 15 residues. CDR1 is WNHNN and CDR2 is SYGVQD in the germline V gene (reference sequence). DNA for the CDR3: TGCGCCAGCAGTGAGTCACTAGCGGGGGGGTATGAGCAGTTCTTC. This gives the protein CASSESLAGGYEQFF.

This clone was recorded a few times. The genes are TRBV19 and TRBJ1-5; maybe TRBD1 (5 bases). Trimming left V 2 bases short and J 7 bases short, with 15 bases between. This CDR3 region has 15 residues. Germline CDR1 is LNHDA and CDR2 is SQIVND (reference sequence). DNA for the CDR3: TGTGCCAGTAGTATATTACCAGGGCAGGGACAGCCCCAGCATTTT. This encodes CASSILPGQGQPQHF.

The V call is TRBV6-5, the J call TRBJ1-2; D gene ambiguous. Per germline, CDR1 MNHEY and CDR2 SVGAGI. This CDR3 is 14 amino acids long. With 0 bases removed from V and 8 bases from J, the gap between germline ends came to 13 bases. This CDR3 reads CASSYSDHSGGYTF. The CDR3, as DNA: TGTGCCAGCAGTTACTCCGACCACTCAGGAGGCTACACCTTC.

This clone appeared a few times. The chain recombines TRBV28 with TRBJ2-7; 7 positions match TRBD2. V dropped 2 bases and J dropped 0; count of bases not matched to a gene: 10. This CDR3 region has 17 residues. Germline V gives CDR1 MDHEN, CDR2 SYDVKM. This CDR3 is CASSLSLVAGDSYEQYF. The CDR3 coding sequence is TGTGCCAGCAGTTTAAGTTTAGTGGCGGGAGACTCCTACGAGCAGTACTTC.

This clone was seen a few times. The J gene is TRBJ2-3, the V gene TRBV5-1; 10 bases align to TRBD2. Germline V gene lookup returns CDR1 SGHRS and CDR2 YFSETQ. This CDR3 is 17 amino acids long. V shed 1 base and J 0 bases; nucleotides not matched to a gene: 5. CDR3 in amino acids: CASSLPSGSASTDTQYF. The CDR3 DNA sequence: TGCGCCAGCAGCTTGCCTAGCGGGAGTGCTAGCACAGATACGCAGTATTTT.

The CDR3 DNA follows: TGCGCCAGCAGCCCTCCCGGTGATGGTCAGTACTTC. As protein: CASSPPGDGQYF. V gene TRBV4-1 combines with J gene TRBJ2-4; D not certain. With 4 bases removed from V and 12 bases from J, the gap between germline ends came to 13 bases. The CDR3 is 12 amino acids. In germline, CDR1 is MGHRA, CDR2 YSYEKL.

The chain couples TRBV10-3 to TRBJ2-1; TRBD2 agrees at 8 bases. V shed 9 bases and J 1 base; nucleotides not matched to a gene: 17. Germline V gene sequence: CDR1 ENHRY, CDR2 SYGVKD. The CDR3 spans 18 residues. This CDR3 is CAMGPPLSREGSYNEQFF. CDR3 sequence (DNA): TGTGCCATGGGCCCCCCCTTAAGTCGGGAGGGATCCTACAATGAGCAGTTCTTC.

This chain connects TRBV9 to TRBJ2-5; 13 nucleotides line up with TRBD2. The better agreement between TRBJ2-7 and the DNA end casts doubt on the J call. CDR3 length equals 22 residues. CDR1 and CDR2 (germline): SGDLS, YYNGEE. The CDR3 loop is CASSPHPGLAGEGRSGPYEQYF. In DNA, the CDR3 is TGTGCCAGCAGCCCCCACCCCGGACTAGCGGGAGAGGGTAGGTCCGGCCCCTACGAGCAGTACTTC.

This chain links TRBV4-1 with TRBJ2-1; 10 bases map to TRBD1. There are 17 residues in the CDR3. Germline lookup yields CDR1 MGHRA and CDR2 YSYEKL. V shed 1 base and J 6 bases; nucleotides not matched to a gene: 9. CDR3 sequence: CASSQAGTGQGGNEQFF. DNA for the CDR3: TGCGCCAGCAGCCAAGCGGGGACAGGACAGGGGGGCAATGAGCAGTTCTTC.

The chain carries TRBV5-1 and TRBJ2-1, with unresolved D. Germline V lookup: CDR1 SGHRS, CDR2 YFSETQ. Trimming took 0 bases from V and 4 from J, leaving 5 bases between them. This CDR3 spans 13 amino acids. In DNA, the CDR3 is TGCGCCAGCAGCTTGGACAGATACAATGAGCAGTTCTTC. Amino acids: CASSLDRYNEQFF.

The V call is TRBV5-1, the J call TRBJ2-1, with TRBD1 matching 7 bases. From germline, CDR1 is SGHRS and CDR2 YFSETQ. Germline trimming cut 4 bases from V and 9 bases from J; bases unmatched to any gene: 7. The CDR3 totals 13 residues. The CDR3 nucleotides are TGCGCCAGCAGCCTAGGGACAGACCGTGAGCAGTTCTTC. It is translated as CASSLGTDREQFF. The full variable domain, completed using reference TRBV5-1 and TRBJ2-1, is KAGVTQTPRYLIKTRGQQVTLSCSPISGHRSVSWYQQTPGQGLQFLFEYFSETQRNKGNFPGRFSGRQFSNSRSEMNVSTLELGDSALYLCASSLGTDREQFFGPGTRLTVL.

The chain carries TRBV6-5 and TRBJ2-3, with D possibly TRBD1 on 5 matching bases. The CDR3 contains 11 residues. The germline V gene has CDR1 MNHEY and CDR2 SVGAGI. Trimming cost V 6 bases and J 7 bases, with 8 bases left between them. CDR3 coding DNA: TGTGCCAGCAGCACAGGATATACGCAGTATTTT. It codes for CASSTGYTQYF.

This clone has a single count. The chain couples TRBV5-4 to TRBJ1-4; TRBD1 matches 7 bases. The length of the CDR3 is 14 residues. V shed 4 bases and J 5 bases; nucleotides not matched to a gene: 5. In germline, CDR1 is SGHNT, CDR2 YYREEE (reference sequence). The CDR3 coding sequence is TGTGCCAGCAGCCCCGGGACAGTAAATGAAAAACTGTTTTTT. Protein sequence: CASSPGTVNEKLFF.

The chain recombines TRBV6-4 with TRBJ2-3; 7 nucleotides agree with TRBD1. J gave up 0 bases and V 6 bases, and 6 bases lay outside the gene matches. The length of the CDR3 is 15 residues. CDR1 and CDR2 (germline): MRHNA, SNTAGT. The CDR3 DNA follows: TGTGCCAGCAGGCAACAGGGGATAAGCACAGATACGCAGTATTTT. This sequence encodes CASRQQGISTDTQYF.

The chain has TRBV30 and TRBJ2-7; tentatively, D is TRBD2 (6 bases). The germline gives CDR1 GTSNPN, CDR2 SVGIG (reference sequence). This CDR3 comprises 13 residues. V dropped 7 bases and J dropped 1 base, with 14 bases sitting between them. CDR3 DNA: TGTGCCTTGGAGTCTAGCGTTTCCTACGAGCAGTACTTC. Its protein is CALESSVSYEQYF.

The CDR3 loop reads CASSLFSRTYEQYF. Here the CDR3 DNA reads TGCGCCAGCAGCTTGTTTAGCCGTACCTACGAGCAGTACTTC. V gene TRBV5-1 combines with J gene TRBJ2-7; D is unresolved. CDR3 length: 14 amino acids. Trimming stripped 1 base from V and 2 bases from J, with 10 bases between. In germline, CDR1 is SGHRS, CDR2 YFSETQ.

This chain joins TRBV5-4 and TRBJ2-3; 11 bases are a match to TRBD2. Trimming cost V 5 bases and J 2 bases; bases outside gene matches: 19. From germline, CDR1 is SGHNT and CDR2 YYREEE (reference sequence). There are 20 residues in the CDR3. The CDR3 DNA is TGTGCCAGCAGTCCCCCGGGACTAGCGGAGCTACTACCAGACACAGATACGCAGTATTTT. This gives the protein CASSPPGLAELLPDTDTQYF.

This chain joins TRBV4-1 and TRBJ1-3, with a possible D match to TRBD1 (6 bases). The CDR3 has 15 residues. Germline CDR1 reads MGHRA; CDR2 reads YSYEKL. The ends were cut back, 0 bases at V and 2 bases at J, with 8 bases in the middle. CDR3 nucleotide sequence: TGCGCCAGCAGCCAAGAAGGACAGCCTGGAAACACCATATATTTT. Translated, it gives CASSQEGQPGNTIYF.

The CDR3 loop reads CASSSPDRGTYEQYF. CDR3 DNA sequence: TGTGCCAGCAGCTCCCCGGACAGGGGGACGTACGAGCAGTACTTC. This chain joins TRBV7-8 and TRBJ2-5, with 10 bases lining up with TRBD1. The J call is uncertain, as TRBJ2-7 better fits the DNA end. From germline, CDR1 is SGHVS and CDR2 FQNEAQ. This CDR3 region has 15 residues.

The chain has TRBV11-2 and TRBJ2-2; 11 bases fit TRBD2. The germline V gene has CDR1 SGHAT and CDR2 FQNNGV. The CDR3 runs 16 residues. With 5 bases clipped from V and 5 bases from J, the junction kept 7 bases outside the gene matches. Here the CDR3 DNA reads TGTGCCAGCAGCGAGCCTAGCGGGGGGTTGACCGGGGAGCTGTTTTTT. It yields the protein CASSEPSGGLTGELFF.

The chain couples TRBV5-1 to TRBJ2-5, with 9 bases aligning to TRBD2. The CDR3 runs to 19 residues. The germline gives CDR1 SGHRS, CDR2 YFSETQ. The ends lost 0 bases at V and 0 bases at J; junction bases unmatched: 12. CDR3 in DNA: TGCGCCAGCAGCTTGGAGGCTAGCGGGGTGTACTCATACCAAGAGACCCAGTACTTC. Translation gives CASSLEASGVYSYQETQYF. The variable domain in full, with the rest retrieved from reference TRBV5-1 and TRBJ2-5, is KAGVTQTPRYLIKTRGQQVTLSCSPISGHRSVSWYQQTPGQGLQFLFEYFSETQRNKGNFPGRFSGRQFSNSRSEMNVSTLELGDSALYLCASSLEASGVYSYQETQYFGPGTRLLVL.

CDR3 bases: TGTGCCAGCAGCTTGCCCTTAACAGGGGGAAATGAAAAACTGTTTTTT. This translates into CASSLPLTGGNEKLFF. V is TRBV5-5 and J is TRBJ1-4, with TRBD1 matching 8 bases. V trimming: 1 base; J trimming: 5 bases; junction bases outside the gene matches: 7. This CDR3 spans 16 amino acids. Germline V gives CDR1 SGHKS, CDR2 YYEKEE (reference sequence).

Only one count was recorded for this clone. The J gene is TRBJ1-1, the V gene TRBV11-3, with D perhaps TRBD1 (5 bases). The CDR3 is made up of 14 amino acids. Germline CDR1 SGHNT, CDR2 YENEEA. Trimming left V 5 bases short and J 6 bases short, with 16 bases between. CDR3 sequence reads: CASSLPGGGAEAFF. The CDR3 DNA sequence: TGTGCCAGCAGCCTACCTGGGGGGGGAGCTGAAGCTTTCTTT.

The chain has TRBV6-1 and TRBJ1-3, with D perhaps TRBD1 (5 bases). There are 16 residues in the CDR3. V lost 4 bases to trimming and J lost 0 bases, with 13 bases between them. In germline, CDR1 is MNHNS, CDR2 SASEGT. The CDR3 nucleotides read TGTGCCAGCAGTGTGCTTGGGGCCGGCTCTGGAAACACCATATATTTT. It codes for CASSVLGAGSGNTIYF.

This chain links TRBV2 with TRBJ2-1; 8 nucleotides agree with TRBD1. The CDR3 contains 15 residues. Germline CDR1 and CDR2: SNHLY and FYNNEI. Trimming at V came to 6 bases and at J to 7 bases, leaving 11 bases not matched to a gene. CDR3 sequence (DNA): TGTGCCAGCAGGAGAGACAGGGGTGAGGGTAATGAGCAGTTCTTC. Translated: CASRRDRGEGNEQFF.

The V and J genes are TRBV5-1 and TRBJ1-1; TRBD1 aligns across 7 bases. CDR1 is SGHRS and CDR2 is YFSETQ in the germline V gene. This CDR3 contains 15 residues. The J segment lost 0 bases and the V segment lost 0 bases, leaving 2 bases of the junction unmatched. CDR3 sequence (DNA): TGCGCCAGCAGCTTGGAGGGGGCCTTGAACACTGAAGCTTTCTTT. Translation gives CASSLEGALNTEAFF.

This clone was detected once. J is TRBJ2-1 and V is TRBV5-1, with TRBD2 identical over 7 bases. CDR1 and CDR2 (germline): SGHRS, YFSETQ. This CDR3 is 16 amino acids long. The ends lost 0 bases at V and 4 bases at J; junction bases unmatched: 7. CDR3 coding DNA: TGCGCCAGCAGCTTGGTCCAAGCGGGAAAGTACAATGAGCAGTTCTTC. It is translated as CASSLVQAGKYNEQFF.